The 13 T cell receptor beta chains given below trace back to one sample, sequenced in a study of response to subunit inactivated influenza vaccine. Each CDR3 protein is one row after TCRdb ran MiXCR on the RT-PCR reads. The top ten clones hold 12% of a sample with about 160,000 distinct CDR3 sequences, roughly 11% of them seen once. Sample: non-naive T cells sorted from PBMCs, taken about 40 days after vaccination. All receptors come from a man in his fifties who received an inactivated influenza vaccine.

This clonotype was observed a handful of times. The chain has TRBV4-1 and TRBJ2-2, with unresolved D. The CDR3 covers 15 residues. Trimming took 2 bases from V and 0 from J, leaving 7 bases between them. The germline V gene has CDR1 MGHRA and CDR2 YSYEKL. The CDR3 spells CASSQLVANTGELFF. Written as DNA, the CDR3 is TGCGCCAGCAGCCAACTGGTAGCGAACACCGGGGAGCTGTTTTTT.

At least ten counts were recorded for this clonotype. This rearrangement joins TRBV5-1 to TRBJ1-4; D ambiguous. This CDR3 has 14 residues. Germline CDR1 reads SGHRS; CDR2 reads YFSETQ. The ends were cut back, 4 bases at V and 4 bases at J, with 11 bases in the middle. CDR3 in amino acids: CASSLGTFNEKLFF. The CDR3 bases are TGCGCCAGCAGCCTCGGAACCTTTAATGAAAAACTGTTTTTT.

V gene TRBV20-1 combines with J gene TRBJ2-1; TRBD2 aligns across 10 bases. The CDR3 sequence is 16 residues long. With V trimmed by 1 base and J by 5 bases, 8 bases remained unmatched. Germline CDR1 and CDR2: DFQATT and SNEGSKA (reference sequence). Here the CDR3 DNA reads TGCAGTGCTAGAGCCACACTAGCGGGAATACACAATGAGCAGTTCTTC. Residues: CSARATLAGIHNEQFF.

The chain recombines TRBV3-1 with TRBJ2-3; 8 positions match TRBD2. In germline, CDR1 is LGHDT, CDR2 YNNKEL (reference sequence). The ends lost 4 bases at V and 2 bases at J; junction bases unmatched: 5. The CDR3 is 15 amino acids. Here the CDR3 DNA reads TGTGCCAGCAGCCGACGGGGGGGCCCCACAGATACGCAGTATTTT. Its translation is CASSRRGGPTDTQYF.

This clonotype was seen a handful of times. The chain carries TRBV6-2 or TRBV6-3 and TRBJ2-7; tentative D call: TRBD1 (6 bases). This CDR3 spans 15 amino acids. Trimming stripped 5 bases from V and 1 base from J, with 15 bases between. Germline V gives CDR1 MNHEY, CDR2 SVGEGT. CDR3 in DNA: TGTGCCAGCAGTGGGGACACAAGGTATTCCTACGAGCAGTACTTC. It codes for CASSGDTRYSYEQYF.

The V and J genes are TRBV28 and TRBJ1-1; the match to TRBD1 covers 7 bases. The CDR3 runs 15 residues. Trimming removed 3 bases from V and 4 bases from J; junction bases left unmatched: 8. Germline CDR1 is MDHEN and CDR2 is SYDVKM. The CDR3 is CASSFPTGIVTEAFF. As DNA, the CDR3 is TGTGCCAGCAGTTTCCCGACAGGGATCGTCACTGAAGCTTTCTTT.

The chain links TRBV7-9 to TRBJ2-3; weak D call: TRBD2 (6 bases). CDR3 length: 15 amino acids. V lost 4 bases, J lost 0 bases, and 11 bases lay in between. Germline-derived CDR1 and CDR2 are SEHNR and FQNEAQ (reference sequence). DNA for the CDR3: TGTGCCAGCAGCTACCTAGGGACTAGCACAGATACGCAGTATTTT. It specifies CASSYLGTSTDTQYF. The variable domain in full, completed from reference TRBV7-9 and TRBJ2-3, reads DTGVSQNPRHKITKRGQNVTFRCDPISEHNRLYWYRQTLGQGPEFLTYFQNEAQLEKSRLLSDRFSAERPKGSFSTLEIQRTEQGDSAMYLCASSYLGTSTDTQYFGPGTRLTVL.

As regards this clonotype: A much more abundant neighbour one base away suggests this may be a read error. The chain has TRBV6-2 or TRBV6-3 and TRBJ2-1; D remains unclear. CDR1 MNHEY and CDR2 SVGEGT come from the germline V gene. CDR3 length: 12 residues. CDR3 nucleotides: TGTGCCAGCGGAGCAACCTACGATGAGCAGTTCTTC. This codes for CASGATYDEQFF.

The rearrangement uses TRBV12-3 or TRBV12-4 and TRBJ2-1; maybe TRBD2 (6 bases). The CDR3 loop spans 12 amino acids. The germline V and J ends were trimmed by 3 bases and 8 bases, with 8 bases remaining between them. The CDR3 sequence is CASSFAGHEQFF. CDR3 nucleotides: TGTGCCAGCAGTTTTGCGGGACATGAGCAGTTCTTC.

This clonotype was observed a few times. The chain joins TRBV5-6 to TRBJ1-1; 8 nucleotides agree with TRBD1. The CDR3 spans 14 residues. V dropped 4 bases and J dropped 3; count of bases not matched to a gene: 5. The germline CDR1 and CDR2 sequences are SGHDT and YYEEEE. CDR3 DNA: TGTGCCAGCAGCCCGCGGACAGGGCACACTGAAGCTTTCTTT. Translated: CASSPRTGHTEAFF.

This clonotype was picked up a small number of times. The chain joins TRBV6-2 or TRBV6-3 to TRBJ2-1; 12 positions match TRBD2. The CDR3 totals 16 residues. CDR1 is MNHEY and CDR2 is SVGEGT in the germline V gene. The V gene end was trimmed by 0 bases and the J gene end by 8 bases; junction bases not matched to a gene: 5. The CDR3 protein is CASSYSGLAGWDEQFF. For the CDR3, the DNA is TGTGCCAGCAGTTACTCCGGACTAGCGGGATGGGATGAGCAGTTCTTC.

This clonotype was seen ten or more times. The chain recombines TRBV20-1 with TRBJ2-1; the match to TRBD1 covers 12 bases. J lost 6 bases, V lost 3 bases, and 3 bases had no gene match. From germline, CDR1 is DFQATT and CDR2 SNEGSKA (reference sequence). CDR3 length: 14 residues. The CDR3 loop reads CSASRDRGPNEQFF. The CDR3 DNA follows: TGCAGTGCTAGCCGGGACAGGGGGCCCAATGAGCAGTTCTTC.

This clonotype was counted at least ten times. In nucleotides, the CDR3 is TGTGCCAGCAGTACTAGCGGGAGAAGGACAGATACGCAGTATTTT. This gives the protein CASSTSGRRTDTQYF. The chain uses TRBV12-3 or TRBV12-4 and TRBJ2-3; TRBD2 aligns across 11 bases. The CDR3 has 15 residues. V lost 5 bases to trimming and J lost 3 bases; unmatched junction nucleotides: 4.